A selection of T cell receptor beta chains follows, all from one sample in a study of blood T cell repertoires in COVID-19. Sequencing used immunoSEQ multiplex PCR; TCRdb keeps in-frame clones, though not all of them. The sample lists about 300,000 clones, around 84% occurring once. The sample taken for sequencing was peripheral blood. These receptors originate from a human donor with COVID-19, enrolled during active disease. The donor label of this sample is uncertain. The CDR3 runs from the conserved cysteine through the conserved F or W. A D gene is named only where the DNA matches it firmly. Some rows mark clone size as missing; the rest say once, few, many or name a class of expanded clone.

size	D	length	V	J	DNA	CDR3
-	TRBD1	13	TRBV7-8	TRBJ2-7	TGTGCCAGCAGCTTAGACAGGGGGCAGGATGGGTACTTC	CASSLDRGQDGYF
-	-	14	TRBV6-4	TRBJ1-1	TGTGCCACCCAAAGGGAAAGGGGCGACACTGAAGCTTTCTTT	CATQRERGDTEAFF
-	TRBD1	13	TRBV2	TRBJ1-1	TGTGCCAGCAAGGGGACAGGGCCCACTGAAGCTTTCTTT	CASKGTGPTEAFF
-	TRBD1	15	TRBV9	TRBJ1-3	TGTGCCAGTTCCCGTACAGGGGGCTCTGGAAACACCATATATTTT	CASSRTGGSGNTIYF
-	-	14	TRBV28	TRBJ1-4	TGTGCCAGCAGTCTACGGGGAACTAATGAAAAACTGTTTTTT	CASSLRGTNEKLFF
-	-	13	TRBV10-3	TRBJ1-1	TGTGCCATCAGGGGGCTCGAGAACACTGAAGCTTTCTTT	CAIRGLENTEAFF
-	TRBD1	13	TRBV2	TRBJ2-3	TGTGCCAGCAACAGGGGTTTTTTAAATACGCAGTATTTT	CASNRGFLNTQYF
once	TRBD1	15	TRBV6-6	TRBJ1-5	TGTGCCAGCAGCAGGCAGGGGGCTCGAAATCAGCCCCAGCATTTT	CASSRQGARNQPQHF
once	TRBD1	15	TRBV7-9	TRBJ1-2	TGTGCCAGCAGCTTAGGGGACAGGGGAAATGGCGGCTACACCTTC	CASSLGDRGNGGYTF
-	TRBD2	17	TRBV11-2	TRBJ2-3	TGTGCCAGCAGCTTAGGAAGACTAGCGGGATTCACAGATACGCAGTATTTT	CASSLGRLAGFTDTQYF
-	TRBD1	15	TRBV6-5	TRBJ1-2	TGTGCCAGCAGTTTTGGACAGGGAAGACACTATGGCTACACCTTC	CASSFGQGRHYGYTF
-	-	13	TRBV28	TRBJ1-1	TGTGCCAGCAGGGACCCCGACAGGTCGAAAGCTTTCTTT	CASRDPDRSKAFF
-	-	12	TRBV30	TRBJ1-2	TGTGCCTGGCTTGGGGAGGGGGGAGGCTACACCTTC	CAWLGEGGGYTF
-	-	13	TRBV4-2	TRBJ2-7	TGTGCCAGCAGCCAAACGGGAATCTACGAGCAGTACTTC	CASSQTGIYEQYF
-	TRBD1	16	TRBV27	TRBJ2-2	TGTGCCAGCAGTTTTCCGGGACAGGGTGTCACCGGGGAGCTGTTTTTT	CASSFPGQGVTGELFF
-	-	13	TRBV24-1	TRBJ1-1	TGTGCCACCAGTGATTGGACAGATAGAGAAGCTTTCTTT	CATSDWTDREAFF
-	-	12	TRBV12-3/TRBV12-4	TRBJ2-1	TGTGCCAGCAATACACCCTACAATGAGCAGTTCTTC	CASNTPYNEQFF
-	-	14	TRBV28	TRBJ2-3	TGTGCCAGCACCCTAGCTTCTAGCACAGATACGCAGTATTTT	CASTLASSTDTQYF
-	TRBD1	15	TRBV25-1	TRBJ2-2	TGTGCCAGCAGAGGGACAGGGCGGGCCACCGGGGAGCTGTTTTTT	CASRGTGRATGELFF
-	TRBD1	14	TRBV3-1/TRBV3-2	TRBJ2-7	TGTGCCAGCAGCCCCCAGGACAGGGAAAGGGTCGAGTACTTC	CASSPQDRERVEYF
-	-	14	TRBV2	TRBJ1-2	TGTGCCAGCAGTCTCCGGGGGGGGGCGGCTGGCTACACCTTC	CASSLRGGAAGYTF
-	-	14	TRBV19	TRBJ1-1	TGTGCCAGTAGCCAACAGATGGCTCTCACTGAAGCTTTCTTT	CASSQQMALTEAFF
once	TRBD1	17	TRBV24-1	TRBJ2-4	TGTGCCACCAGTGATCCCTCCCGGACAGGGGCCTTAGACATTCAGTACTTC	CATSDPSRTGALDIQYF
-	TRBD1	18	TRBV11-2	TRBJ1-6	TGTGCCAGCAGCGGACGATCGACAGGGAGCTCCTATAATTCACCCCTCCACTTT	CASSGRSTGSSYNSPLHF
few	TRBD1	14	TRBV30	TRBJ2-3	TGTGCCTGGACTGTGACAGGGTTTACAGATACGCAGTATTTT	CAWTVTGFTDTQYF
few	-	14	TRBV28	TRBJ1-4	TGTGCCAGCAGTTTAAGGGGTAGTCATGAAAAACTGTTTTTT	CASSLRGSHEKLFF
-	TRBD2	16	TRBV5-4	TRBJ2-3	TGTGCCAGCAGCTCTCCACTAGCGGGAGTTTCAGATACGCAGTATTTT	CASSSPLAGVSDTQYF
-	TRBD2	15	TRBV11-2	TRBJ2-1	TGTGCCAGCAGCCCCCGGGCTAGCGGGGGCCAAAAGCAGTTCTTC	CASSPRASGGQKQFF
-	-	13	TRBV19	TRBJ1-1	TGTGCCAGTAGTATAGGTGGCCATCGTTGGGCTTTCTTT	CASSIGGHRWAFF
-	-	16	TRBV5-5	TRBJ2-5	TGTGCCAGCAGCTTGGAGGCAGGGCGGCGTATGGAGACCCAGTACTTC	CASSLEAGRRMETQYF
-	-	15	TRBV28	TRBJ2-7	TGTGCCAGCACCCGAGGGGGGGTAACCCCTAGGGAGCAGTACTTC	CASTRGGVTPREQYF
-	TRBD1	14	TRBV7-9	TRBJ2-5	TGTGCCAGCAGCACGCCAGGGGGCGGTGAGACCCAGTACTTC	CASSTPGGGETQYF
-	-	14	TRBV19	TRBJ1-6	TGTGCCAGTAGGGCCGGACAGCCCAATTCACCCCTCCACTTT	CASRAGQPNSPLHF
-	-	16	TRBV7-2	TRBJ2-1	TGTGCCAGCAGCGCTTTCGGGAGAAGGGGGGGGAATGAGCAGTTCTTC	CASSAFGRRGGNEQFF
-	TRBD1	14	TRBV2	TRBJ1-6	TGTGCCAGCCGCGGACAGGGCATTGATTCACCCCTCCACTTT	CASRGQGIDSPLHF
-	TRBD1	12	TRBV24-1	TRBJ2-2	TGTGCCACCGCTGACAGGGTCGGGGAGCTGTTTTTT	CATADRVGELFF
-	-	12	TRBV7-3	TRBJ1-6	TGTGCCAGCAGCGACTTTGGTTCACCCCTCCACTTT	CASSDFGSPLHF
-	TRBD2	15	TRBV7-3	TRBJ2-3	TGTGCCAGCAGCTCGAAAGGCGGGAGGGTTGAAACGCAGTATTTT	CASSSKGGRVETQYF
-	TRBD1	15	TRBV19	TRBJ1-2	TGTGCCAGTAGTGTCGGACAGGGAGCTAACTATGGCTACACCTTC	CASSVGQGANYGYTF
-	-	14	TRBV5-1	TRBJ2-3	TGCGCCAGCAGCTCCGGACTTAATCCTCCTACGCAGTATTTT	CASSSGLNPPTQYF
-	TRBD1	15	TRBV6-1	TRBJ2-7	TGTGCCAGCAGTGAGACCCGGACAGGGTATAGCGAGCAGTACTTC	CASSETRTGYSEQYF